This T cell receptor beta chain was sequenced for a study of neoadjuvant nivolumab and ipilimumab in lung cancer. Data came from immunoSEQ multiplex PCR; TCRdb stores just in-frame clones and leaves some out. The sample includes 10,000 to 15,000 clones, approximately 95% of them seen just once. This clone was counted between two and nine times. Its antigen is not identified. Findings and caveats of the study: Only a single major-pathologic-response sample was available for clonality analysis.

This receptor was identified in an adult with non-small cell lung cancer. The sequencing used peripheral blood, collected after neoadjuvant nivolumab, alone or with ipilimumab, at or shortly before surgery.

CDR3 region: CASSLMEKQETQYF. DNA of the CDR3: TGCGCCAGCAGCTTGATGGAGAAACAAGAGACCCAGTACTTC. The rearrangement uses TRBV5-1 and TRBJ2-5; no clear D. There are 14 residues in the CDR3. Trimming took 1 base from V and 2 from J, leaving 9 bases between them. CDR1 is SGHRS and CDR2 is YFSETQ in the germline V gene.